The rows below give T cell receptor beta chains drawn from one sample of a study of human T cells and chemical hapten exposure. In TCRdb, the RACE reads were re-called with MiXCR into one record per CDR3 protein. The sample includes a few hundred thousand distinct CDR3 sequences, around 7.3% of them seen just once. The specimen was whole blood, collected in connection with sensitization to the hapten diphenylcyclopropenone (DPC). The receptors originated from a man younger than 30 with alopecia areata. Some clones in this sample may be carry-over from other donors' samples. Each CDR3 is given without its conserved first and last residue. Fields, in order: J gene, V gene, CDR3 protein.

>TRBJ1-6|TRBV5-1
ASSPGTSSPLH
>TRBJ2-3|TRBV11-2
ASRNSRPTTDTQY
>TRBJ2-3|TRBV2
ASNRDGGETDTQY
>TRBJ2-3|TRBV20-1
SARDLGPTHPTDTQY
>TRBJ2-3|TRBV4-3
ASSKTVGVTQY
>TRBJ1-1|TRBV4-1
ASSQQDRLEGTEAF
>TRBJ1-1|TRBV12-3/TRBV12-4
ASSFAALIGNTEAF
>TRBJ1-1|TRBV20-1
SARRPNRVGGTEAF
>TRBJ1-1|TRBV12-3/TRBV12-4
ASSFMLVRSNTEAF
>TRBJ2-7|TRBV20-1
SASPSGGSSYEQY
>TRBJ2-1|TRBV6-5
ASKRTGDNEQF
>TRBJ2-2|TRBV9
ASSPGRQNTGELF
>TRBJ1-1|TRBV10-2
ASSESRGRTEAF
>TRBJ1-1|TRBV6-6
ASSKTGVTEAF
>TRBJ2-3|TRBV15
ATSRRLTGTSTDTQY
>TRBJ2-7|TRBV7-9
ASSSTGPGAYEQY
>TRBJ1-2|TRBV2
ASSELRHGASNYGYT
>TRBJ2-2|TRBV12-3/TRBV12-4
ASSPKGRLNTGELF
>TRBJ2-1|TRBV29-1
SVGGLGLKFSYNEQF
>TRBJ1-3|TRBV18
ASSLPNTIY
>TRBJ2-7|TRBV12-3/TRBV12-4
ASSLAHRDRVDEQY
>TRBJ2-7|TRBV2
ASSRGDGFSYEQY
>TRBJ2-3|TRBV7-3
ASSSTGDTQY
>TRBJ1-1|TRBV6-2/TRBV6-3
ASWRVGTEAF
>TRBJ2-1|TRBV6-1
ASKRGGTYNEQF
>TRBJ1-4|TRBV29-1
SAWGVDEKLF
>TRBJ2-1|TRBV24-1
ATGRGAGNEQF
>TRBJ2-5|TRBV18
ASSMPGLAKETQY
>TRBJ2-1|TRBV29-1
SVAYGTGANNEQF
>TRBJ2-3|TRBV9
ASSVGGAIGGGTDTQY
>TRBJ1-5|TRBV7-2
ASRQTLGDQPQH
>TRBJ2-2|TRBV11-3
ASSRSVNGGELF
>TRBJ2-5|TRBV4-2
ASSHGTSGRQETQY
>TRBJ2-3|TRBV20-1
SARDSSTDTQY
>TRBJ1-1|TRBV4-1
ASRLGTNTEAF
>TRBJ1-2|TRBV7-9
ASSPQGPSYGYT
>TRBJ2-1|TRBV5-1
ASSFSPFVPGHPSSSYNEQF
>TRBJ1-4|TRBV27
ASSPDRVLTNEKLF
>TRBJ2-3|TRBV25-1
ASSEGEQTDTQY
>TRBJ1-4|TRBV7-2
ASSQDPRGEKLF
>TRBJ1-1|TRBV4-1
ASSQPQGGWTEAF
>TRBJ2-3|TRBV7-2
ASSLIPSGEDTQY
>TRBJ2-7|TRBV7-9
ASSSWASADVEY
>TRBJ2-1|TRBV5-6
ASSFSPGAEQF
>TRBJ2-3|TRBV12-3/TRBV12-4
ASSVSGTGLTDTQY
>TRBJ1-1|TRBV10-1
ASSEQTRRGATEAF
>TRBJ2-1|TRBV7-2
ASSFNGGARNEQF